This T cell receptor (beta chain) was retrieved from a study of tumor-infiltrating lymphocytes in oesophageal squamous cell carcinoma. There are a few counts of this clonotype. Germline CDR1 reads SGHTA; CDR2 reads FQGNSA. V was shortened by 2 bases and J by 2 bases, with 4 bases between the two germline ends. The CDR3 runs to 14 residues. One entry per CDR3 protein results from TCRdb running MiXCR on the reads. The top ten hold around 53% of the sample, which has 9,500 to 14,000 distinct CDR3 sequences, 58% seen once. The chain is built from TRBV7-2 and TRBJ2-6; D unclear. The TCR was taken from a female donor with esophageal squamous cell carcinoma. The specimen sequenced was blood. Here the CDR3 reads CASSLIAGANVLTF. CDR3 sequence (DNA): TGTGCCAGCAGCTTAATCGCTGGGGCCAACGTCCTGACTTTC.